This T cell receptor (beta chain) was captured by sequencing in a study of T cell responses to AZD1222 COVID-19 vaccine. General study results and limits: Only a handful of AZD1222 recipients, more than five in all, had baseline seropositivity.

Repertoires were generated with immunoSEQ multiplex PCR, while TCRdb's copy carries only in-frame clones and drops some. This sample has approximately 26,000 clones, with approximately 88% found just once. Germline lookup yields CDR1 LGHDT and CDR2 YNNKEL (reference sequence). Germline trimming cut 1 base from V and 6 bases from J; bases unmatched to any gene: 10. This CDR3 spans 18 amino acids. As concerns this clone: What it binds is not known.

Here the sequenced sample was peripheral blood, taken on day 0 of AZD1222 vaccination. The receptor was derived from an adult in good health. The gene calls are TRBV3-1 (or the pseudogene TRBV3-2) and TRBJ2-4; the match to TRBD1 covers 12 bases. CDR3 bases: TGTGCCAGCAGCCAAGCCGCGGGACAGGGGGCGTTTAGAAACATTCAGTACTTC. This codes for CASSQAAGQGAFRNIQYF.